The clone carrying this T cell receptor beta chain turned up a few times. Its antigen is not identified. For TCRbeta, the library was prepared with unique molecular identifiers. MiXCR, applied by TCRdb to the PCR reads, yields one record per CDR3 protein. The table has about 830,000 distinct CDR3 sequences, approximately 15% seen once; the top ten hold about 4.6%. CDR3 length equals 18 residues. The sample originates from a study of T-cell reconstitution after alpha-beta-depleted transplantation in children. Notes on the study in general: The study traced high day-60 TCRbeta diversity in some patients to surviving recipient T cells and thymic progenitors. Several hundred expanded graft clones reportedly gave rise to the alpha-beta T cells present about two months after transplant.

Sequencing used PBMCs, mostly from graft donor cells, obtained 360 days after TCRalphabeta/CD19-depleted stem cell transplant. The source is a male patient younger than 18 who had a stem cell transplant for acute lymphoblastic leukemia, so the T cells may come from the graft donor. The V gene is TRBV21-1, the J gene TRBJ1-1. TRBV21-1 is listed as a pseudogene. The CDR3 loop reads CASSQTLDQFQTDTEAFF. DNA for the CDR3: TGTGCCAGCAGCCAAACCTTGGACCAGTTTCAAACTGACACTGAAGCTTTCTTT.